Listed here are 25 T cell receptor beta chains from one sample, sequenced in a study of shared clonotypes between healthy human individuals. The data were produced by immunoSEQ multiplex PCR, yet TCRdb's version contains in-frame clones alone and is incomplete. Of some 1,400,000 clones listed, 96% are singletons. The specimen was naive CD4+ T cells sorted from blood. As to subset: CD45RA+ positively selected. The receptors shown here come from a man aged 30 to 39 in good health.

The chain has TRBV18 and TRBJ2-5; D is undetermined. The V end was cut by 0 bases, the J end by 2 bases, with 13 bases between. The CDR3 sequence is 16 residues long. Germline V CDR1 and CDR2: KGHSH, LQKENI. The CDR3 DNA reads TGTGCCAGCTCACCACCACGAGGAATAGAACAAGAGACCCAGTACTTC. Residues: CASSPPRGIEQETQYF.

The chain has TRBV14 and TRBJ1-1; possible D gene TRBD1, 5 bases. Germline V CDR1 and CDR2: SGHDN, FVKESK. V lost 4 bases and J 5 bases, leaving 17 bases between the germline ends. The CDR3 spans 15 residues. CDR3 in amino acids: CASSLWGERGTEAFF. The DNA of the CDR3 is TGTGCCAGCAGCCTCTGGGGGGAGCGGGGTACTGAAGCTTTCTTT.

This chain links TRBV19 with TRBJ1-1; D call uncertain. Germline V gene sequence: CDR1 LNHDA, CDR2 SQIVND (reference sequence). The CDR3 sequence is 13 residues long. V was pared by 5 bases and J by 0 bases, with 7 bases between. CDR3 in amino acids: CASSLFMNTEAFF. CDR3 DNA: TGTGCCAGTAGTCTTTTTATGAACACTGAAGCTTTCTTT.

This sequence joins TRBV28 and TRBJ1-1, with no clear D. V was cut by 5 bases and J by 1 base, with 14 bases left in between. The CDR3 sequence is 15 residues long. Germline V gene lookup returns CDR1 MDHEN and CDR2 SYDVKM. The CDR3 sequence is CASSNRPRGNTEAFF. CDR3 coding DNA: TGTGCCAGCAGTAACCGGCCCCGAGGGAACACTGAAGCTTTCTTT.

The CDR3 region has the DNA TGTGCCAGCAGAGGGAAGGGGGGCAATCAGCCCCAGCATTTT. It encodes CASRGKGGNQPQHF. The chain carries TRBV6-5 and TRBJ1-5, with a weak D call TRBD1 (6 bases). V dropped 6 bases and J dropped 2 bases, with 11 bases sitting between them. The CDR3 sequence is 14 residues long. CDR1 is MNHEY, CDR2 SVGAGI, per germline.

The chain employs TRBV18 and TRBJ1-3, with D uncertain. The CDR3 contains 17 residues. V gave up 6 bases and J gave up 0 bases, with 18 bases separating them. Germline CDR1 KGHSH, CDR2 LQKENI. CDR3: CASSPGGRPASGNTIYF. CDR3 DNA sequence: TGTGCCAGCTCCCCGGGCGGGCGGCCGGCCTCTGGAAACACCATATATTTT.

This chain joins TRBV4-1 and TRBJ2-2; D uncertain. Per germline, CDR1 MGHRA and CDR2 YSYEKL. V lost 1 base, J lost 1 base, and 7 bases lay in between. The CDR3 has 15 amino acids. The CDR3 region is CASSQVALNTGELFF. In DNA, the CDR3 is TGCGCCAGCAGCCAAGTTGCTCTGAACACCGGGGAGCTGTTTTTT.

The chain recombines TRBV5-8 with TRBJ2-5, with D possibly TRBD2 on 5 matching bases. CDR1 is SGHTS, CDR2 YDEGEE, per germline. Between the trimmed V and J ends, which lost 2 bases and 5 bases, there was a span of 16 bases. The CDR3 sequence is 15 residues long. DNA for the CDR3: TGTGCCAGCAGCTTTCGCGCCCCGGGATCGGAGACCCAGTACTTC. Its protein product is CASSFRAPGSETQYF.

V usage is TRBV7-6 and J usage is TRBJ2-7; TRBD1 or TRBD2 may be the D gene (5 bases each). With 5 bases removed from V and 4 bases from J, the gap between germline ends came to 12 bases. Germline V gene lookup returns CDR1 SGHVS and CDR2 FNYEAQ. The CDR3 is 13 residues long. CDR3 in DNA: TGTGCCAGCAGCCAGGGACCCTTATACGAGCAGTACTTC. Protein product: CASSQGPLYEQYF.

This clone was observed a single time. The rearrangement joins TRBV6-1 to TRBJ2-1; TRBD2 aligns across 7 bases. J lost 6 bases, V lost 7 bases, and 9 bases had no gene match. The CDR3 runs to 14 residues. CDR1 is MNHNS and CDR2 is SASEGT in the germline V gene. The DNA of the CDR3 is TGTGCCAGCAATGTGGTGTGGGGGGGCAATGAGCAGTTCTTC. As protein: CASNVVWGGNEQFF.

The gene calls are TRBV19 and TRBJ2-1; 7 bases align to TRBD2. V was clipped by 9 bases and J by 8 bases; unmatched bases: 4. This CDR3 contains 11 residues. Per the germline V gene, CDR1 is LNHDA and CDR2 is SQIVND (reference sequence). The CDR3 loop is CASIGLDEQFF. DNA for the CDR3: TGTGCCAGCATCGGACTAGATGAGCAGTTCTTC.

With regard to this clone: Other nucleotide sequences in the sample specify the same CDR3. This chain uses TRBV28 with TRBJ1-2; TRBD1 aligns across 9 bases. Germline trimming cut 4 bases from V and 4 bases from J; bases unmatched to any gene: 4. From germline, CDR1 is MDHEN and CDR2 SYDVKM. There are 14 residues in the CDR3. CDR3 sequence: CASSSPGQGYGYTF. CDR3 nucleotides: TGTGCCAGCAGTTCCCCGGGACAGGGCTATGGCTACACCTTC.

The V gene is TRBV5-1, the J gene TRBJ2-7; 7 bases agree with TRBD1. This CDR3 spans 15 amino acids. Germline values: CDR1 SGHRS, CDR2 YFSETQ. V trimming: 0 bases; J trimming: 5 bases; junction bases outside the gene matches: 8. CDR3 bases: TGCGCCAGCAGCTTGGCCGTGACAGGGATCAACGAGCAGTACTTC. It is translated as CASSLAVTGINEQYF. The entire variable domain, with the rest obtained from reference TRBV5-1 and TRBJ2-7, is as follows: KAGVTQTPRYLIKTRGQQVTLSCSPISGHRSVSWYQQTPGQGLQFLFEYFSETQRNKGNFPGRFSGRQFSNSRSEMNVSTLELGDSALYLCASSLAVTGINEQYFGPGTRLTVT.

The J gene is TRBJ2-2, the V gene TRBV6-1, with TRBD2 matching over 12 bases. V lost 4 bases and J lost 7; bases outside the gene matches: 4. The CDR3 contains 15 residues. The germline V gene encodes CDR1 MNHNS and CDR2 SASEGT. The CDR3 nucleotides read TGTGCCAGCAGTGTGGCACTAGCGGGAGGCGGGGAGCTGTTTTTT. This translates into CASSVALAGGGELFF.

This sequence joins TRBV7-9 and TRBJ2-5; 13 nucleotides match TRBD2. V lost 4 bases to trimming and J lost 3 bases; unmatched junction nucleotides: 2. CDR3 length: 15 amino acids. The germline gives CDR1 SEHNR, CDR2 FQNEAQ (reference sequence). CDR3 region: CASSYGTSGEETQYF. The DNA for the CDR3 is TGTGCCAGCAGCTACGGGACTAGCGGGGAAGAGACCCAGTACTTC.

The chain links TRBV5-8 to TRBJ2-7; D is uncertain. Trimming took off 5 bases at V and 3 bases at J, with 21 bases between the two ends. Germline values: CDR1 SGHTS, CDR2 YDEGEE. The CDR3 loop spans 16 amino acids. For the CDR3, the DNA is TGTGCCAGCAGGGTTTCTGGGGTACTCCGAAACTACGAGCAGTACTTC. This gives the protein CASRVSGVLRNYEQYF.

V usage is TRBV9 and J usage is TRBJ2-7, with 11 bases matching TRBD2. The V gene end was trimmed by 1 base and the J gene end by 6 bases; junction bases not matched to a gene: 9. This CDR3 has 16 residues. Germline loops: CDR1 SGDLS, CDR2 YYNGEE. CDR3 residues: CASSVTSGSYAGEQYF. The CDR3 nucleotides are TGTGCCAGCAGCGTAACTAGCGGGAGTTATGCCGGCGAGCAGTACTTC.

The chain combines TRBV2 with TRBJ1-5; 8 positions match TRBD1. Germline-derived CDR1 and CDR2 are SNHLY and FYNNEI. Unmatched junction bases numbered 6, after V lost 6 bases and J lost 2 bases. This CDR3 is 15 amino acids long. The CDR3 DNA follows: TGTGCCAGCAGGACAGGGGTGCAGGGCAATCAGCCCCAGCATTTT. Residues: CASRTGVQGNQPQHF.

This clone was observed many times. The chain uses TRBV5-1 and TRBJ2-1; TRBD1 aligns across 8 bases. The CDR3 consists of 15 residues. The germline CDR1 and CDR2 sequences are SGHRS and YFSETQ. V lost 4 bases and J lost 1; bases outside the gene matches: 4. CDR3 bases: TGCGCCAGCAGCCAACGACAGGGGTCCTACAATGAGCAGTTCTTC. It yields the protein CASSQRQGSYNEQFF.

The chain uses TRBV9 and TRBJ2-2; tentative D call: TRBD1 (5 bases). CDR1 SGDLS and CDR2 YYNGEE come from the germline V gene. The CDR3 sequence is 15 residues long. V was pared by 3 bases and J by 6 bases, with 15 bases between. The CDR3 DNA reads as TGTGCCAGCAGCGGGCGGCACAGGTTGGCCGGGGAGCTGTTTTTT. It specifies CASSGRHRLAGELFF. The whole variable domain, remainder taken from reference TRBV9 and TRBJ2-2, is DSGVTQTPKHLITATGQRVTLRCSPRSGDLSVYWYQQSLDQGLQFLIQYYNGEERAKGNILERFSAQQFPDLHSELNLSSLELGDSALYFCASSGRHRLAGELFFGEGSRLTVL.

This rearrangement joins TRBV6-6 to TRBJ2-7, with a possible D match to TRBD2 (5 bases). Germline V lookup: CDR1 MNHNY, CDR2 SVGAGI (reference sequence). The CDR3 spans 13 residues. Trimming stripped 4 bases from V and 3 bases from J, with 10 bases between. CDR3 sequence: CASSSDFLYEQYF. The CDR3 nucleotides read TGTGCCAGCAGTTCGGACTTCCTCTACGAGCAGTACTTC.

The J gene is TRBJ2-3, the V gene TRBV5-6; 9 nucleotides line up with TRBD1. V gave up 6 bases and J gave up 1 base; unmatched junction bases: 9. Germline assignment: CDR1 SGHDT and CDR2 YYEEEE. This CDR3 spans 16 amino acids. The CDR3 DNA follows: TGTGCCAGCACCCCGGCCAGGGACAGGGGCACAGATACGCAGTATTTT. This encodes CASTPARDRGTDTQYF.

The chain couples TRBV18 to TRBJ2-5; D not certain. V was trimmed by 4 bases and J by 4 bases, leaving 10 bases between them. Germline V gene sequence: CDR1 KGHSH, CDR2 LQKENI. CDR3 length: 13 residues. DNA for the CDR3: TGTGCCAGCTCACTAACAGCCACAGAGACCCAGTACTTC. This encodes CASSLTATETQYF.

The CDR3 here is CASSLFRGSDGYTF. Written as DNA, the CDR3 is TGTGCCAGCAGTTTATTTAGGGGCAGCGATGGCTACACCTTC. The V call is TRBV27, the J call TRBJ1-2; TRBD1 is a possible D gene (5 bases). Germline V CDR1 and CDR2: MNHEY, SMNVEV (reference sequence). This CDR3 is built from 14 residues. The ends were cut back, 1 base at V and 6 bases at J, with 12 bases in the middle.

The J gene is TRBJ1-5, the V gene TRBV27; 7 bases are a match to TRBD1. The V gene end was trimmed by 5 bases and the J gene end by 3 bases; junction bases not matched to a gene: 7. Looked up from germline, CDR1 is MNHEY and CDR2 is SMNVEV (reference sequence). This CDR3 has 15 residues. CDR3 coding DNA: TGTGCCAGCAGTCAACAGGGGACTTACAATCAGCCCCAGCATTTT. Its translation is CASSQQGTYNQPQHF.